This entry features one T cell receptor (beta chain) sequence. Its matching antigen is unknown. This entry comes from a study of T cells in narcolepsy. Study-wide findings and caveats: Autoreactive HCRT-specific and TRIB2-specific clonotypes were marked in same-patient CSF-versus-blood CD4+ comparisons.

The method was immunoSEQ multiplex PCR; TCRdb's version includes in-frame clones alone and lacks a portion of them. The sample has tens of thousands of clones; approximately 85% are singletons. V shed 10 bases and J 2 bases; nucleotides not matched to a gene: 10. The germline V gene encodes CDR1 SGHNT and CDR2 YYREEE (reference sequence). This CDR3 is 14 amino acids long. The receptor comes from a human donor with narcolepsy. The V and J genes are TRBV5-4 and TRBJ2-5; 8 nucleotides align to TRBD2. Input material: CD45RA- memory CD4+ T cells from PBMCs. The CDR3 sequence is CAGGSGLAQETQYF. DNA of the CDR3: TGTGCCGGAGGCTCCGGACTAGCTCAAGAGACCCAGTACTTC. Full variable domain (missing parts from reference TRBV5-4 and TRBJ2-5): ETGVTQSPTHLIKTRGQQVTLRCSSQSGHNTVSWYQQALGQGPQFIFQYYREEENGRGNFPPRFSGLQFPNYSSELNVNALELDDSALYLCAGGSGLAQETQYFGPGTRLLVL.